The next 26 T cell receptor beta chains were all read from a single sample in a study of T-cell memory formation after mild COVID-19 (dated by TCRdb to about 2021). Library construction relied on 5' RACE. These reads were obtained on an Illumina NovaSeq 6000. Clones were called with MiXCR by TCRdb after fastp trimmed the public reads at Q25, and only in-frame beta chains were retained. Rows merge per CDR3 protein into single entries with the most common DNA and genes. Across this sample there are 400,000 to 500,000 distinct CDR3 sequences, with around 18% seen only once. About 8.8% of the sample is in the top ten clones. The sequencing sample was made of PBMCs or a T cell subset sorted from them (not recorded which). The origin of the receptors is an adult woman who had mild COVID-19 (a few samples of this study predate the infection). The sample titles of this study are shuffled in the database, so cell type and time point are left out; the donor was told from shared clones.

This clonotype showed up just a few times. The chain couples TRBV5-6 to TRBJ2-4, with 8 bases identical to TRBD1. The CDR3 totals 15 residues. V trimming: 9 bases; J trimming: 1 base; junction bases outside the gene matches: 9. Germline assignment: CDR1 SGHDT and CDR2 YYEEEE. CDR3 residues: CATNKQGVAKNIQYF. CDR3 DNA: TGTGCCACCAATAAACAGGGGGTGGCCAAAAACATTCAGTACTTC.

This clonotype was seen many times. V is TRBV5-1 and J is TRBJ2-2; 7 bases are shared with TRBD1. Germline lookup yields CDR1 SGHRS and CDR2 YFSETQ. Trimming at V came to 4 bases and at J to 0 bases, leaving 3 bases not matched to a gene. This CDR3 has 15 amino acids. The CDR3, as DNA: TGCGCCAGCAGCCCTGGGACAGCGAACACCGGGGAGCTGTTTTTT. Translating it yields CASSPGTANTGELFF.

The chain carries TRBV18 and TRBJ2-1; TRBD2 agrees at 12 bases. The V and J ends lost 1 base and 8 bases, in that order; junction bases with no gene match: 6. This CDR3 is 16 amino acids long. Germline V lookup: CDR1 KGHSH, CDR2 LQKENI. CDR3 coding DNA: TGTGCCAGCTCACCACTGACTAGCGGGAGAGGGGATGAGCAGTTCTTC. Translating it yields CASSPLTSGRGDEQFF.

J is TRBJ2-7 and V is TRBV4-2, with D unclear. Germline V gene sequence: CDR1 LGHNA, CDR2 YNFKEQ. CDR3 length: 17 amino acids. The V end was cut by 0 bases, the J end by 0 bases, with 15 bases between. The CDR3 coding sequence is TGTGCCAGCAGCCAAGATGAACTGGCTCTTAGCTCCTACGAGCAGTACTTC. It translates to CASSQDELALSSYEQYF.

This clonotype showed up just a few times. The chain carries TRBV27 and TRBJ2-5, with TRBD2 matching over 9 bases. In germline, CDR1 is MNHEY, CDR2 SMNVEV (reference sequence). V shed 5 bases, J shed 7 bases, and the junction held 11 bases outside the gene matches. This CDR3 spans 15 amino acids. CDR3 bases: TGTGCCAGCAGTCCTAGCAGCGGGGGGCTGGTGACCCAGTACTTC. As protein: CASSPSSGGLVTQYF.

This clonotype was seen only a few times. The CDR3 loop is CASSLRLAGEQYF. CDR3 nucleotide sequence: TGTGCCAGCAGTCTCAGACTAGCAGGCGAGCAGTACTTC. This chain connects TRBV12-3 or TRBV12-4 to TRBJ2-7, with TRBD2 matching 7 bases. CDR3 length: 13 amino acids. V was pared by 5 bases and J by 6 bases, with 7 bases of the junction left unmatched.

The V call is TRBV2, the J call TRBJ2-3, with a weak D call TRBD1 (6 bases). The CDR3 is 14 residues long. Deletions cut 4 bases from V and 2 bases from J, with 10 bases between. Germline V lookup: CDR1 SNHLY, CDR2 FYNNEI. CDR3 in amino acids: CASSVGANTDTQYF. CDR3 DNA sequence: TGTGCCAGCAGTGTGGGGGCTAACACAGATACGCAGTATTTT.

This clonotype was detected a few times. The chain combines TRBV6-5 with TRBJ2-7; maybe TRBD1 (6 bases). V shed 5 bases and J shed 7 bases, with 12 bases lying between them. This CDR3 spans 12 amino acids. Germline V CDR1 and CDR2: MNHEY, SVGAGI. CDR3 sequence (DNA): TGTGCCAGCAGTAACAGGGCTCAAGAGCAGTACTTC. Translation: CASSNRAQEQYF.

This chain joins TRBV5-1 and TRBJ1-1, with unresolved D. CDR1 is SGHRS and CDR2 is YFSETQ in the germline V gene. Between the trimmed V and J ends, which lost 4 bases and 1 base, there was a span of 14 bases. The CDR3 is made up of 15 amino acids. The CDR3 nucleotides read TGCGCCAGCAGCCCGGGTGCAACCGAGAACACTGAAGCTTTCTTT. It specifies CASSPGATENTEAFF.

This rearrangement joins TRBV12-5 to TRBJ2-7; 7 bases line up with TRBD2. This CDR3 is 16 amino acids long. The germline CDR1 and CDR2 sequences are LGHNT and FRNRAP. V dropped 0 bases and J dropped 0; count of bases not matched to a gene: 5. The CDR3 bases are TGTGCTAGTGGTTTGGTACGGCTAGCGGACTCCTACGAGCAGTACTTC. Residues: CASGLVRLADSYEQYF.

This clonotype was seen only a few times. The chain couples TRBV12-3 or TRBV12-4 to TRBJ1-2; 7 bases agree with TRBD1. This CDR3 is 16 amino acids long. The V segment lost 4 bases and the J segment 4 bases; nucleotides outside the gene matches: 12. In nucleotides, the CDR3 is TGTGCCAGCAGTTCCCATACAGGGGAACTTCTCTATGGCTACACCTTC. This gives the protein CASSSHTGELLYGYTF.

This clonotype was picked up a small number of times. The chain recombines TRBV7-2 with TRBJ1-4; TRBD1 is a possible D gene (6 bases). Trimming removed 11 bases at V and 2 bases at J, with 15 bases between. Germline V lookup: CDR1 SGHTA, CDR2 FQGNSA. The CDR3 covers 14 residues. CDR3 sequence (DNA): TGTGCCTGCTCGGGGGGCCCTACTAATGAAAAACTGTTTTTT. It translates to CACSGGPTNEKLFF.

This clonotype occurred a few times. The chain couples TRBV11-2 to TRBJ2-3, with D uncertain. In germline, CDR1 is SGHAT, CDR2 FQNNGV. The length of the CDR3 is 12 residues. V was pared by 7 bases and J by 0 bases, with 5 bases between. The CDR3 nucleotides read TGTGCCAGCACCCTAAGCACAGATACGCAGTATTTT. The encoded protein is CASTLSTDTQYF.

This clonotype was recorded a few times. As DNA, the CDR3 is TGTGCCAGTTCGACAGGGAACAATGAGCAGTTCTTC. Amino acids: CASSTGNNEQFF. The V gene is TRBV7-9, the J gene TRBJ2-1; 7 nucleotides line up with TRBD1. Germline CDR1 reads SEHNR; CDR2 reads FQNEAQ (reference sequence). The CDR3 consists of 12 residues. V was pared by 9 bases and J by 5 bases, with 4 bases of the junction left unmatched.

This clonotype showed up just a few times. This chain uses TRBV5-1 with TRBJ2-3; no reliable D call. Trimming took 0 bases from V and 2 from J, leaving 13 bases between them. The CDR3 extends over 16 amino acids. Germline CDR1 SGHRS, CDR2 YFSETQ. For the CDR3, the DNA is TGCGCCAGCAGCTTGGGCCTGGAAATTCTCACAGATACGCAGTATTTT. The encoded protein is CASSLGLEILTDTQYF.

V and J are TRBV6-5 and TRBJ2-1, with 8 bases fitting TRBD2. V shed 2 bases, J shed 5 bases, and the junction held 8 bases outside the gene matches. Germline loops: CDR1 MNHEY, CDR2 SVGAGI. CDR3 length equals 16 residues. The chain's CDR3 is CASSYGWTSPNNEQFF. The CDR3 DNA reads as TGTGCCAGCAGTTACGGCTGGACTAGCCCTAACAATGAGCAGTTCTTC.

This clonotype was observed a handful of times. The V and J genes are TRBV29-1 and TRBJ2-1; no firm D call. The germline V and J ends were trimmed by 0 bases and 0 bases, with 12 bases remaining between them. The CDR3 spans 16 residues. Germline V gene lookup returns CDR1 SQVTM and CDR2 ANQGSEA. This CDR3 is CSVEDFQLSSYNEQFF. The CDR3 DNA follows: TGCAGCGTTGAAGATTTTCAGCTGAGCTCCTACAATGAGCAGTTCTTC.

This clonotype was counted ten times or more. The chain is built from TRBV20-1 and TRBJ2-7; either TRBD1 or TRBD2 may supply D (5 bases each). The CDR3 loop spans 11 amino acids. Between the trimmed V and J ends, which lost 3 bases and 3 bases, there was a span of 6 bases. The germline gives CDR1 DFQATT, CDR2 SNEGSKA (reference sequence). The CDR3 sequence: CSARGDYEQYF. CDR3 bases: TGCAGTGCTAGGGGGGACTACGAGCAGTACTTC.

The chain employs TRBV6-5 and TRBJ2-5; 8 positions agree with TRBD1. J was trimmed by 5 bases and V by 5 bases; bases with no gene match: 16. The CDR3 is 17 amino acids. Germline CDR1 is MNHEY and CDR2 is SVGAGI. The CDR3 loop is CASSRTPGTGVGETQYF. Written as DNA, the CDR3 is TGTGCCAGCAGTCGCACCCCCGGGACAGGCGTGGGGGAGACCCAGTACTTC.

The CDR3 nucleotides are TGTGCCAGCAGCCCCGAACCGGGACTAGCGGGAGAAGAGCAGTTCTTC. Its translation: CASSPEPGLAGEEQFF. The chain joins TRBV7-6 to TRBJ2-1; 14 nucleotides align to TRBD2. Trimming took 5 bases from V and 10 from J; bases not matched to a gene: 10. Germline-derived CDR1 and CDR2 are SGHVS and FNYEAQ. This CDR3 comprises 16 residues.

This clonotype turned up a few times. As DNA, the CDR3 is TGCGCCAGCAGCTCCCAGGGGGCTGCAGATACGCAGTATTTT. Amino acid sequence: CASSSQGAADTQYF. The V call is TRBV5-1, the J call TRBJ2-3; TRBD1 matches 8 bases. This CDR3 has 14 residues. Germline V gene lookup returns CDR1 SGHRS and CDR2 YFSETQ. V shed 3 bases and J 4 bases; nucleotides not matched to a gene: 4. Full variable domain (missing parts from reference TRBV5-1 and TRBJ2-3): KAGVTQTPRYLIKTRGQQVTLSCSPISGHRSVSWYQQTPGQGLQFLFEYFSETQRNKGNFPGRFSGRQFSNSRSEMNVSTLELGDSALYLCASSSQGAADTQYFGPGTRLTVL.

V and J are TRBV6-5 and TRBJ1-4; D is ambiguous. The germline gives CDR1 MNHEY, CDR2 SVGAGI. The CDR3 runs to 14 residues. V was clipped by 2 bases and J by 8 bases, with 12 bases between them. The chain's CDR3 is CASSYEPLGEKLFF. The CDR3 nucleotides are TGTGCCAGCAGTTACGAACCCCTGGGGGAAAAACTGTTTTTT.

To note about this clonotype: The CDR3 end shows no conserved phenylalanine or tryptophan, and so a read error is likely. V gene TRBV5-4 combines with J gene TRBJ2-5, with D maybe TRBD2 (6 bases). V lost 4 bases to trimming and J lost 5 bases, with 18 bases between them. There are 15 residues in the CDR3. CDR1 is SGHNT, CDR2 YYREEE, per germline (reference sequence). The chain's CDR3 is CASSPRDPVRETQYL. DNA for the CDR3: TGTGCCAGCAGCCCGCGGGACCCCGTCCGGGAGACCCAGTACTTA.

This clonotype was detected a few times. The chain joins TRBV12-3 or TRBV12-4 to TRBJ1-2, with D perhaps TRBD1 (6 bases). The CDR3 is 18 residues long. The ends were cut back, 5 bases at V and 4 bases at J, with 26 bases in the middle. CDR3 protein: CASSPPPGRGAQSYGYTF. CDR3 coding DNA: TGTGCCAGCAGTCCGCCTCCGGGGCGGGGGGCGCAGAGCTATGGCTACACCTTC.

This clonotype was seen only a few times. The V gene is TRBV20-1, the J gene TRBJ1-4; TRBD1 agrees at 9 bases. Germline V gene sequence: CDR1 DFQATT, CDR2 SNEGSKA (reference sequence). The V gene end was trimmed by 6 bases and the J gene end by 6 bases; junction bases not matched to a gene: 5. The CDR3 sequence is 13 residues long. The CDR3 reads CSAPGQGYEKLFF. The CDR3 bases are TGCAGTGCGCCGGGACAGGGCTATGAAAAACTGTTTTTT.

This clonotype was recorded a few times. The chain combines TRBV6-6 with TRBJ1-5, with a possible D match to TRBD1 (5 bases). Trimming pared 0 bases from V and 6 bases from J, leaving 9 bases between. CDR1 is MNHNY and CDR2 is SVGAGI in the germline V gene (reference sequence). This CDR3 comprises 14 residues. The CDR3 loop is CASSYSGGSQPQHF. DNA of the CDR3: TGTGCCAGCAGTTACTCGGGGGGGAGTCAGCCCCAGCATTTT.